This T cell receptor beta chain was captured in a study of T cells in Graves' hyperthyroidism and ophthalmopathy. There were TCR beta CDR3 regions amplified from RNA transcripts. The HTBI primer set drove a first-round RT-PCR of the TCR CDR3. TCRdb recomputed calls from the multiplex PCR reads with MiXCR, one row per CDR3 protein. There are around 420,000 distinct CDR3 sequences in the sample; less than 20% occur only once, and approximately 8% lies in the top ten. The CDR3 totals 15 residues. Germline V gene sequence: CDR1 MNHEY, CDR2 SVGAGI. The germline V and J ends were trimmed by 0 bases and 10 bases, with 13 bases remaining between them. In its sample, this clonotype was seen a few times. No antigen is known for it. Overall study findings and caveats: The authors' 13 V-J model separated ophthalmopathy from stable hyperthyroidism.

Uncontrolled infection, other autoimmune disease, pregnancy and lactation each barred patients from inclusion. On the basis of clinical symptoms, serum thyroxine and TRAb, thyroid ultrasound and orbital computed tomography, diagnoses were made. This sequence joins TRBV6-5 and TRBJ1-6; tentative D call: TRBD1 (5 bases). Input material: blood. This sequence originates from a woman younger than 35 with Graves' hyperthyroidism. In DNA form, the CDR3 reads TGTGCCAGCAGTTACTCATTGGGGGGAGGATCACCCCTCCACTTT. This encodes CASSYSLGGGSPLHF.